This T cell receptor beta chain appears in the sequencing data of a study of T cell responses to AZD1222 COVID-19 vaccine. Study conclusions and caveats: Most donors were white British, females outnumbered males, and clonal diversity was possibly underestimated. Compared with day 0, the breadth and depth of the Spike-specific TCR repertoire rose significantly after two doses of AZD1222.

Libraries were prepared by immunoSEQ multiplex PCR; TCRdb keeps only in-frame clonotypes and omits some of them. The sample records around 84,000 clones, 90% to 95% being singletons. This CDR3 region has 14 residues. Trimming removed 2 bases from V and 1 base from J, with 8 bases in between. CDR1 MDHEN and CDR2 SYDVKM come from the germline V gene. On this clone itself: The target antigen is unknown.

The material sequenced was peripheral blood, taken on day 0 of MenACWY control vaccination. The chain has TRBV28 and TRBJ1-1; no firm D call. This clonotype was sampled from an adult in good health. CDR3 protein: CASSLGGPNTEAFF. CDR3 sequence (DNA): TGTGCCAGCAGTTTAGGAGGCCCGAACACTGAAGCTTTCTTT. Drawing the rest from reference TRBV28 and TRBJ1-1, the complete variable domain is DVKVTQSSRYLVKRTGEKVFLECVQDMDHENMFWYRQDPGLGLRLIYFSYDVKMKEKGDIPEGYSVSREKKERFSLILESASTNQTSMYLCASSLGGPNTEAFFGQGTRLTVV.